A single TCR beta chain is shown here with its context. This entry is derived from a study of regulatory T cells in long-lasting Graves disease. At the level of the study: Persistent cases were those of Graves' disease that involved over 5 years of antithyroid drugs with positive TSH receptor antibodies.

The CDR3 loop spans 15 amino acids. The ends lost 6 bases at V and 5 bases at J; junction bases unmatched: 12. Germline-derived CDR1 and CDR2 are DFQATT and SNEGSKA (reference sequence). Researchers made TCR beta libraries by using iRepertoire HTBI primers and running Arm-PCR on CDR3 regions. TCRdb analysed the multiplex PCR reads with MiXCR anew, one entry per CDR3 protein. In the table there are about 400,000 distinct CDR3 sequences, 20% of which are singletons. Time point meaning: persistent/refractory GD, antithyroid drugs over 5 years with positive TRAb. Isolated PBMC RNA provided the starting material for the TCR library.

This sequence originates from a female donor with Graves disease. The chain couples TRBV20-1 to TRBJ2-3; 9 nucleotides align to TRBD2. The specimen was peripheral blood mononuclear cells (PBMCs), collected when the disease was refractory, from a patient treated with antithyroid drugs. The CDR3: CSAPGDSGRIDTQYF. The CDR3 DNA reads as TGCAGTGCCCCCGGGGATAGCGGGAGAATAGATACGCAGTATTTT.